This TCR beta chain is drawn from a study of T cells in Graves' hyperthyroidism and ophthalmopathy. Study observations and caveats: Most clonotypes expanded in thyroid above 0.001 were likewise present in blood.

Only a few counts were recorded for this clonotype. Antigen: not known. The V and J ends lost 1 base and 8 bases respectively, with 14 bases between them. CDR1 and CDR2 (germline): SGHVS, FQNEAQ. This CDR3 is 14 amino acids long. Using RNA transcripts as the source, TCR beta CDR3 regions were amplified. First-round RT-PCR of the TCR CDR3 relied on the HTBI primer set. MiXCR, run by TCRdb on the multiplex PCR reads, gives a single entry per CDR3 protein. The top ten hold 49% of the sample, which has 450,000 to 500,000 distinct CDR3 sequences, about 20% seen once. A NOSPECS grade of at least 4, a Clinical Activity Score of at least 3 and duration under 3 months were recorded in ophthalmopathy patients. Exclusion criteria comprised uncontrolled infection, other autoimmune disease, pregnancy or lactation. The study based diagnoses on clinical symptoms, serum thyroxine and TRAb, thyroid ultrasound and orbital computed tomography.

The chain uses TRBV7-8 and TRBJ1-2, with D unresolved. The source material was blood. This clonotype was obtained from a woman between 70 and 85 years old with Graves' ophthalmopathy. CDR3 loop: CASSLEGTRGGYTF. The CDR3 DNA is TGTGCCAGCAGCTTAGAAGGTACACGGGGAGGCTACACCTTC.